These 4 T cell receptor beta chains share one sample of origin, sequenced in a study of blood T cell repertoires in COVID-19. Assay used: immunoSEQ multiplex PCR; TCRdb lists only in-frame clones, some missing. The table includes 67,000 or so clones, about 80% detected once. The sample consisted of peripheral blood. These TCRs come from a man between 65 and 85 years old with acute or convalescent COVID-19.

J is TRBJ2-7 and V is TRBV28; D gene unclear. Trimming removed 2 bases at V and 3 bases at J, with 5 bases between. The CDR3 has 12 amino acids. CDR1 and CDR2 (germline): MDHEN, SYDVKM. The CDR3 here is CASSLQIYEQYF. The CDR3 DNA follows: TGTGCCAGCAGTTTACAGATCTACGAGCAGTACTTC. The full variable domain, rest sourced from reference TRBV28 and TRBJ2-7, is DVKVTQSSRYLVKRTGEKVFLECVQDMDHENMFWYRQDPGLGLRLIYFSYDVKMKEKGDIPEGYSVSREKKERFSLILESASTNQTSMYLCASSLQIYEQYFGPGTRLTVT.

This clone was seen repeatedly, ten times or more. The chain recombines TRBV11-2 with TRBJ2-7, with 9 bases that match TRBD2. Germline V gene lookup returns CDR1 SGHAT and CDR2 FQNNGV. The ends lost 3 bases at V and 0 bases at J; junction bases unmatched: 3. The CDR3 runs 15 residues. This chain's CDR3 is CASSLGAGGSYEQYF. The CDR3 DNA sequence: TGTGCCAGCAGCTTGGGAGCGGGAGGCTCCTACGAGCAGTACTTC.

J is TRBJ1-4 and V is TRBV4-1; D perhaps matches TRBD1 (5 bases). CDR3 length equals 16 residues. Germline CDR1 MGHRA, CDR2 YSYEKL. With 4 bases removed from V and 3 bases from J, the gap between germline ends came to 15 bases. CDR3 in DNA: TGCGCCAGCAGCCCATCACCGGGACTTTCTAATGAAAAACTGTTTTTT. This encodes CASSPSPGLSNEKLFF.

The rearrangement links TRBV30 to TRBJ2-7; 8 bases agree with TRBD1. The J segment lost 1 base and the V segment lost 1 base, leaving 3 bases of the junction unmatched. CDR1 GTSNPN and CDR2 SVGIG come from the germline V gene (reference sequence). CDR3 length equals 14 residues. CDR3 bases: TGTGCCTGGAGTGCGGACAGGGTATCCTACGAGCAGTACTTC. Translated, it gives CAWSADRVSYEQYF.